Listed below are T cell receptor beta chains from one sample, sequenced in a study of blood T cell repertoires in COVID-19. Clones were read by immunoSEQ multiplex PCR, and TCRdb kept only the in-frame ones, dropping some. The data contain roughly 250,000 clones, approximately 88% of them singletons. Input material: PBMCs or T cells enriched from blood (not recorded which). The receptors here all came from a woman between 35 and 50 years old with acute COVID-19. The CDR3 runs from the conserved cysteine through the conserved F or W. A D gene is named only where the DNA matches it firmly.

v_gene,j_gene,d_gene,CDR3aa
TRBV7-2,TRBJ2-7,TRBD2,CASSLGRSGSIYEQYF
TRBV7-9,TRBJ1-4,NA,CASSLVRGVGATNEKLFF
TRBV28,TRBJ1-1,TRBD1,CASGTAMNTEAFF
TRBV4-3,TRBJ1-2,NA,CASSPSTRVNYGYTF
TRBV19,TRBJ1-5,NA,CASSIGGVAGLLYGNQPQHF
TRBV7-2,TRBJ1-4,NA,CASSLEGQGPEKLFF
TRBV6-5,TRBJ1-6,NA,CASSNRDMGPPLHF
TRBV28,TRBJ2-7,TRBD1,CASSSGQGYEQYF
TRBV5-1,TRBJ1-5,TRBD1,CASSRGTGEPQHF
TRBV6-5,TRBJ1-1,NA,CASRRDLHTEAFF
TRBV3-1/TRBV3-2,TRBJ1-5,NA,CASSQDFGVGVQPQHF